Below are 11 T cell receptor beta chains sequenced from a single sample in a study of Graves' ophthalmopathy and Graves' hyperthyroidism. RNA transcripts served as template for amplifying TCR beta CDR3 sequences. First-round RT-PCR employed HTBI primers, with a second-round multiplex PCR after it. Using its own MiXCR run on the multiplex PCR reads, TCRdb lists one record per CDR3 protein. The table records 560,000 or so distinct CDR3 sequences, under 45% of them present only once. Specimen: peripheral blood or thyroid tissue (not recorded which). The receptors here all came from an adult man with Graves' hyperthyroidism.

The CDR3 here is CSVGGTAYNEQYF. CDR3 in DNA: TGCAGCGTTGGCGGGACAGCCTACAATGAGCAGTACTTC. V usage is TRBV29-1 and J usage is TRBJ2-7; D possibly corresponds to TRBD1 (7 bases). The CDR3 has 13 amino acids. Between the trimmed V and J ends, which lost 4 bases and 7 bases, there was a span of 17 bases. Per germline, CDR1 SQVTM and CDR2 ANQGSEA.

V gene TRBV20-1 combines with J gene TRBJ1-6, with D possibly matching TRBD1 (5 bases). The CDR3 has 13 residues. Germline assignment: CDR1 DFQATT and CDR2 SNEGSKA (reference sequence). The ends were cut back, 4 bases at V and 7 bases at J, with 11 bases in the middle. The CDR3 protein is CSAMEQGNSPLHF. Written as DNA, the CDR3 is TGCAGTGCTATGGAGCAGGGAAATTCACCCCTCCACTTT.

This chain uses TRBV10-3 with TRBJ1-5, with D perhaps matching TRBD1 (5 bases). The CDR3 is made up of 14 amino acids. The germline V and J ends were trimmed by 2 bases and 14 bases, with 19 bases remaining between them. The germline V gene encodes CDR1 ENHRY and CDR2 SYGVKD. CDR3 amino acids: CAISEAGAIQYEHF. In nucleotides, the CDR3 is TGTGCCATCAGTGAGGCCGGGGCTATCCAGTACGAGCATTTT.

At least ten counts were recorded for this clonotype. The chain has TRBV29-1 and TRBJ1-1; TRBD1 is a possible D gene (6 bases). With 6 bases removed from V and 1 base from J, the gap between germline ends came to 15 bases. CDR1 and CDR2 (germline): SQVTM, ANQGSEA. CDR3 size: 14 residues. The CDR3 DNA is TGCAGCGTCGGATCACGACAGGCGAACACTGAAGCTTTCTTT. This gives the protein CSVGSRQANTEAFF.

Worth noting for this clonotype: It may be a read error: a sequence one base away is much more abundant. The chain uses TRBV14 and TRBJ2-7; no firm D call. The germline V gene has CDR1 SGHDN and CDR2 FVKESK. The CDR3 runs 13 residues. The V gene lost 1 base and the J gene lost 3 bases, with 7 bases spanning the gap. The chain's CDR3 is CASSQGTYYEQYF. CDR3 bases: TGTGCCAGCAGCCAAGGGACCTACTACGAGCAGTACTTC.

This clonotype was found many times. The J gene is TRBJ2-2, the V gene TRBV5-4; D is unclear. The germline V gene encodes CDR1 SGHNT and CDR2 YYREEE (reference sequence). V lost 5 bases, J lost 0 bases, and 14 bases lay in between. This CDR3 comprises 16 residues. DNA for the CDR3: TGTGCCAGCAGGCCCGCCGCAGCCACGAACACCGGGGAGCTGTTTTTT. It encodes CASRPAAATNTGELFF.

The chain joins TRBV24-1 to TRBJ2-2; weak D call: TRBD2 (5 bases). The length of the CDR3 is 16 residues. Germline CDR1 and CDR2: KGHDR and SFDVKD. V was shortened by 0 bases and J by 6 bases, with 13 bases between the two germline ends. CDR3 loop: CATSDLAQEVAGELFF. CDR3 nucleotides: TGTGCCACCAGTGATTTGGCGCAGGAGGTCGCCGGGGAGCTGTTTTTT.

In its sample, this clonotype was seen many times. The chain employs TRBV5-8 and TRBJ1-1; D remains unclear. Trimming took off 3 bases at V and 5 bases at J, with 8 bases between the two ends. CDR1 is SGHTS and CDR2 is YDEGEE in the germline V gene. The CDR3 loop spans 12 amino acids. CDR3 residues: CASSSPQTEAFF. The CDR3 DNA follows: TGTGCCAGCAGCTCACCTCAAACTGAAGCTTTCTTT.

There are many counts of this clonotype. The rearrangement joins TRBV5-1 to TRBJ2-7, with TRBD2 matching 13 bases. After removal of 3 bases from V and 0 bases from J, the junction contained 9 bases not matched to a gene. Germline V gene data show CDR1 as SGHRS and CDR2 as YFSETQ. The CDR3 totals 18 residues. CDR3 sequence (DNA): TGCGCCAGCAGCTCCGTGACTAGCGGGGGGCCGAGCTCCTACGAGCAGTACTTC. Its translation: CASSSVTSGGPSSYEQYF.

The genes are TRBV28 and TRBJ1-2, with D maybe TRBD1 (5 bases). The V gene lost 7 bases and the J gene lost 8 bases, with 17 bases spanning the gap. CDR1 and CDR2 from the germline V gene are MDHEN and SYDVKM. The CDR3 consists of 13 residues. CDR3 nucleotide sequence: TGTGCCAGCAAAGCGGGGGGTTTGTCCGGCTACACCTTC. Protein product: CASKAGGLSGYTF.

This clonotype was found once. The gene calls are TRBV15 and TRBJ1-2; TRBD1 is a possible D gene (5 bases). Germline V gene sequence: CDR1 LNHNV, CDR2 YYDKDF (reference sequence). The CDR3 consists of 14 residues. V was clipped by 3 bases and J by 6 bases, with 14 bases between them. The CDR3 spells CATSSWGVEDGYTF. CDR3 bases: TGTGCCACCAGCAGTTGGGGGGTTGAGGATGGCTACACCTTC.